These T cell receptor beta chains were read from a single sample in a study of T cells in localized non-small cell lung cancer. Profiling relied on immunoSEQ multiplex PCR, and the TCRdb table lists in-frame clones only, not all of them. The sample has thousands of clones; about 28% are singletons. The material was lung tumor tissue, obtained before any cancer treatment. The receptors derive from a male donor older than 55 with stage II squamous cell lung carcinoma. Each CDR3 is given with its conserved first and last residue. The order of the fields is V gene, clone size, D gene, J gene, CDR3 protein, CDR3 DNA. D genes are given only for firm matches. Only part of the rows carry a size: once, few, many, or a class if the clone is expanded.

V gene: TRBV19
clone size: large
D gene: TRBD1
J gene: TRBJ1-1
CDR3 protein: CASKGDRKNTEAFF
CDR3 DNA: TGTGCCAGTAAAGGGGACAGAAAGAACACTGAAGCTTTCTTT

V gene: TRBV6-8
clone size: few
D gene: NA
J gene: TRBJ2-5
CDR3 protein: CAGEGSLAETQYF
CDR3 DNA: TGTGCCGGCGAGGGGTCGTTGGCGGAGACCCAGTACTTC

V gene: TRBV6-8
clone size: medium-sized
D gene: NA
J gene: TRBJ1-2
CDR3 protein: CASSPMGVRGYTF
CDR3 DNA: TGTGCCAGCAGCCCGATGGGGGTGAGAGGCTACACCTTC

V gene: TRBV18
clone size: NA
D gene: NA
J gene: TRBJ1-2
CDR3 protein: CASSPNRQTNYGYTF
CDR3 DNA: TGTGCCAGCTCACCAAACAGGCAGACTAACTATGGCTACACCTTC

V gene: TRBV19
clone size: large
D gene: TRBD1
J gene: TRBJ1-1
CDR3 protein: CASQDRANTEAFF
CDR3 DNA: TGTGCCAGTCAGGACAGGGCGAACACTGAAGCTTTCTTT

V gene: TRBV5-1
clone size: NA
D gene: NA
J gene: TRBJ2-3
CDR3 protein: CASSPRLFGTDTQYF
CDR3 DNA: TGCGCCAGCAGCCCCCGATTATTTGGGACAGATACGCAGTATTTT

V gene: TRBV18
clone size: NA
D gene: NA
J gene: TRBJ1-5
CDR3 protein: CASSRAPNQPQHF
CDR3 DNA: TGTGCCAGCTCAAGAGCACCTAATCAGCCCCAGCATTTT

V gene: TRBV19
clone size: NA
D gene: NA
J gene: TRBJ2-7
CDR3 protein: CASSIRNRPYEQYF
CDR3 DNA: TGTGCCAGTAGTATAAGGAACCGACCCTACGAGCAGTACTTC

V gene: TRBV7-7
clone size: few
D gene: TRBD1
J gene: TRBJ1-1
CDR3 protein: CASRMRGGGRNEAFF
CDR3 DNA: TGTGCCAGCAGGATGAGGGGAGGGGGCCGTAATGAAGCTTTCTTT

V gene: TRBV9
clone size: NA
D gene: NA
J gene: TRBJ1-4
CDR3 protein: CASSGDAEKLFF
CDR3 DNA: TGTGCCAGCAGCGGGGACGCTGAAAAACTGTTTTTT

V gene: TRBV25-1
clone size: NA
D gene: NA
J gene: TRBJ2-3
CDR3 protein: CASSLLQGTADTQYF
CDR3 DNA: TGTGCCAGCAGTCTGTTACAGGGTACTGCAGATACGCAGTATTTT

V gene: TRBV11-3
clone size: NA
D gene: TRBD1
J gene: TRBJ2-4
CDR3 protein: CASSTPRDRGQRGSKNIQYF
CDR3 DNA: TGTGCCAGCAGCACTCCCCGGGACAGGGGGCAACGGGGCTCCAAAAACATTCAGTACTTC

V gene: TRBV19
clone size: few
D gene: NA
J gene: TRBJ1-2
CDR3 protein: CAKPGQLNYGYTF
CDR3 DNA: TGTGCCAAGCCGGGACAACTTAACTATGGCTACACCTTC

V gene: TRBV19
clone size: few
D gene: NA
J gene: TRBJ2-1
CDR3 protein: CASSIGPLEHNEQFF
CDR3 DNA: TGTGCCAGTAGTATAGGTCCTTTAGAACACAATGAGCAGTTCTTC

V gene: TRBV9
clone size: large
D gene: TRBD1
J gene: TRBJ1-1
CDR3 protein: CASSVEGAENTEAFF
CDR3 DNA: TGTGCCAGCAGCGTGGAGGGGGCGGAGAACACTGAAGCTTTCTTT

V gene: TRBV11-3
clone size: medium-sized
D gene: NA
J gene: TRBJ2-7
CDR3 protein: CASSLAGRTYEQYF
CDR3 DNA: TGTGCCAGCAGCTTGGCGGGCAGAACCTACGAGCAGTACTTC

V gene: TRBV19
clone size: few
D gene: NA
J gene: TRBJ2-2
CDR3 protein: CASSRRNTGELFF
CDR3 DNA: TGTGCCAGTAGTAGAAGGAACACCGGGGAGCTGTTTTTT

V gene: TRBV28
clone size: few
D gene: TRBD2
J gene: TRBJ2-5
CDR3 protein: CASSGLAGWETQYF
CDR3 DNA: TGTGCCAGCAGTGGACTAGCCGGGTGGGAGACCCAGTACTTC

V gene: TRBV11-3
clone size: few
D gene: TRBD1
J gene: TRBJ2-7
CDR3 protein: CASSFGTGVFVSEQYF
CDR3 DNA: TGTGCCAGCAGCTTTGGGACAGGGGTCTTTGTTTCCGAGCAGTACTTC

V gene: TRBV28
clone size: NA
D gene: NA
J gene: TRBJ2-7
CDR3 protein: CASSLWGDTSYEQYF
CDR3 DNA: TGTGCCAGCAGTTTATGGGGGGACACTTCCTACGAGCAGTACTTC

V gene: TRBV6-8
clone size: NA
D gene: NA
J gene: TRBJ2-2
CDR3 protein: CASMYGTGELFF
CDR3 DNA: TGTGCCAGTATGTATGGGACCGGGGAGCTGTTTTTT

V gene: TRBV18
clone size: NA
D gene: NA
J gene: TRBJ2-1
CDR3 protein: CASSPTQAGLRQFF
CDR3 DNA: TGTGCCAGCTCACCAACTCAGGCAGGGTTGAGGCAGTTCTTC

V gene: TRBV19
clone size: few
D gene: NA
J gene: TRBJ2-3
CDR3 protein: CASSISLVRTDTQYF
CDR3 DNA: TGTGCCAGTAGTATCTCTCTAGTTCGCACAGATACGCAGTATTTT

V gene: TRBV11-3
clone size: few
D gene: NA
J gene: TRBJ1-1
CDR3 protein: CASSPRSGLNTEAFF
CDR3 DNA: TGTGCCAGCAGCCCGCGTTCCGGGCTGAACACTGAAGCTTTCTTT

V gene: TRBV9
clone size: few
D gene: NA
J gene: TRBJ2-2
CDR3 protein: CASSVGYRGRGELFF
CDR3 DNA: TGTGCCAGCAGCGTAGGCTACCGCGGCCGCGGGGAGCTGTTTTTT

V gene: TRBV29-1
clone size: once
D gene: TRBD2
J gene: TRBJ2-7
CDR3 protein: CSVVKGTINEQYF
CDR3 DNA: TGCAGCGTCGTAAAAGGGACTATTAACGAGCAGTACTTC

V gene: TRBV19
clone size: NA
D gene: NA
J gene: TRBJ1-5
CDR3 protein: CATSDSLITAQHF
CDR3 DNA: TGTGCCACTTCGGACAGCCTTATCACGGCCCAGCATTTT

V gene: TRBV18
clone size: NA
D gene: NA
J gene: TRBJ2-5
CDR3 protein: CASSAGGAGETQYF
CDR3 DNA: TGTGCCAGCTCAGCCGGCGGGGCGGGAGAGACCCAGTACTTC

V gene: TRBV9
clone size: NA
D gene: TRBD2
J gene: TRBJ2-7
CDR3 protein: CASSVSGGADEQYF
CDR3 DNA: TGTGCCAGCAGCGTTAGCGGGGGGGCGGACGAGCAGTACTTC

V gene: TRBV7-2
clone size: NA
D gene: TRBD1
J gene: TRBJ1-6
CDR3 protein: CASSSLTGRPESPLHF
CDR3 DNA: TGTGCCAGCAGCTCCCTGACAGGGAGGCCTGAATCACCCCTCCACTTT

V gene: TRBV10-3
clone size: few
D gene: TRBD1
J gene: TRBJ2-7
CDR3 protein: CAISEGRQGYEQYF
CDR3 DNA: TGTGCCATCAGTGAGGGAAGACAGGGATACGAGCAGTACTTC

V gene: TRBV28
clone size: NA
D gene: NA
J gene: TRBJ1-2
CDR3 protein: CASSRQVRSGYTF
CDR3 DNA: TGTGCCAGCAGTCGACAGGTGAGGTCAGGCTACACCTTC

V gene: TRBV19
clone size: NA
D gene: TRBD1
J gene: TRBJ2-2
CDR3 protein: CASSIQGGSYTGELFF
CDR3 DNA: TGTGCCAGTAGTATCCAAGGGGGCAGTTACACCGGGGAGCTGTTTTTT

V gene: TRBV6-8
clone size: few
D gene: TRBD2
J gene: TRBJ2-7
CDR3 protein: CASSLGLAGPYEQYF
CDR3 DNA: TGTGCCAGCAGCCTCGGACTAGCGGGCCCCTACGAGCAGTACTTC

V gene: TRBV6-8
clone size: NA
D gene: NA
J gene: TRBJ2-1
CDR3 protein: CASSDHTGNEQFF
CDR3 DNA: TGTGCCAGCAGTGACCACACAGGGAACGAGCAGTTCTTC

V gene: TRBV7-1
clone size: NA
D gene: NA
J gene: TRBJ1-3
CDR3 protein: CASSLGPVSSGNTIYF
CDR3 DNA: TGTGCCAGCAGCTTAGGGCCTGTGAGCTCTGGAAACACCATATATTTT

V gene: TRBV11-3
clone size: medium-sized
D gene: TRBD1
J gene: TRBJ2-2
CDR3 protein: CASSLRDRGLQNTGELFF
CDR3 DNA: TGTGCCAGCAGCTTAAGAGACAGGGGGCTACAGAACACCGGGGAGCTGTTTTTT